This TCR beta chain was sequenced for a study of early stage breast cancer tumors. At the level of the study: Samples were sequenced at approximately 10-fold average coverage.

V was cut by 8 bases and J by 1 base, with 15 bases left in between. Germline CDR1 and CDR2: MRHNA and SNTAGT. The CDR3 has 15 residues. Assay used: immunoSEQ multiplex PCR; TCRdb lists only in-frame clones, some missing. The sample holds some 28,000 clones, less than 75% seen once. The sequenced sample was breast tumor tissue. The gene calls are TRBV6-4 and TRBJ1-5; TRBD1 is a possible D gene (6 bases). This TCR was sampled from a person between 50 and 60 years old with breast cancer. The CDR3 region has the DNA TGTGCCAGCGTGGGCAGGGGTAGAAGCAATCAGCCCCAGCATTTT. This encodes CASVGRGRSNQPQHF.